This T cell receptor (beta chain) is drawn from a study of T cell repertoires in cytomegalovirus infection. This clonotype was detected ten times or more. Germline loops: CDR1 SEHNR, CDR2 FQNEAQ (reference sequence). This CDR3 contains 13 residues. V dropped 7 bases and J dropped 5 bases, with 14 bases sitting between them. MiXCR was run by TCRdb on the reads, yielding one entry per CDR3 protein. The data show approximately 500,000 distinct CDR3 sequences, with 15% to 20% seen just once and 20% to 30% held by the top ten. This chain joins TRBV7-9 and TRBJ2-5, with a weak D call TRBD1 (6 bases). The sequenced material came from CD8+ T cells from PBMCs. The TCR originated in a human donor in good health (CMV status not recorded). Some clones in this sample may be carry-over from other donors' samples. The CDR3 DNA reads TGTGCCAGCACAGCAGGGGAAGAGGAGACCCAGTACTTC. Translation: CASTAGEEETQYF. Full variable domain (outside the CDR3, taken from reference TRBV7-9 and TRBJ2-5): DTGVSQNPRHKITKRGQNVTFRCDPISEHNRLYWYRQTLGQGPEFLTYFQNEAQLEKSRLLSDRFSAERPKGSFSTLEIQRTEQGDSAMYLCASTAGEEETQYFGPGTRLLVL.